These 13 T cell receptor beta chains came from one sample sequenced in a study of T cells in Graves' hyperthyroidism and ophthalmopathy. Researchers took RNA transcripts and amplified the TCR beta CDR3 regions from them. Carried out on the TCR CDR3, a first-round RT-PCR used the HTBI primer set. From the multiplex PCR reads, TCRdb called clonotypes with MiXCR, one entry per CDR3 protein. The profile shows around 500,000 distinct CDR3 sequences, 15% to 20% of them singletons. The sample comprised blood. The receptors derive from a woman aged 25 to 45 with Graves' ophthalmopathy.

This sequence joins TRBV6-2 or TRBV6-3 and TRBJ2-7, with a possible D match to TRBD1 (5 bases). Germline V gives CDR1 MNHEY, CDR2 SVGEGT. V lost 0 bases and J 0 bases, leaving 12 bases between the germline ends. CDR3 size: 16 residues. The CDR3 DNA reads as TGTGCCAGCAGTTACTCGAAGAACAGGAGCTCCTACGAGCAGTACTTC. Protein product: CASSYSKNRSSYEQYF.

Worth noting for this clonotype: The conserved phenylalanine or tryptophan is not found at the CDR3 terminus, so this likely reflects a read error. The chain employs TRBV6-2 or TRBV6-3 and TRBJ2-5; 7 bases match TRBD1. This CDR3 spans 15 amino acids. Germline V CDR1 and CDR2: MNHEY, SVGEGT. V was clipped by 5 bases and J by 3 bases; unmatched bases: 9. The CDR3 region has the DNA TGTGCCAGCAGTCCGATAAGGACAGGTGAAGAGACCCAGTACTCC. Its protein is CASSPIRTGEETQYS.

This clonotype was counted ten times or more. The chain has TRBV18 and TRBJ1-5, with TRBD1 identical over 8 bases. The length of the CDR3 is 16 residues. V was pared by 5 bases and J by 4 bases, with 10 bases of the junction left unmatched. The germline gives CDR1 KGHSH, CDR2 LQKENI. DNA for the CDR3: TGTGCCAGCTCAGTCTCCGGGACAGGCGTGAATCAGCCCCAGCATTTT. It is translated as CASSVSGTGVNQPQHF.

This clonotype occurred many times. The gene calls are TRBV7-2 and TRBJ2-2; D is possibly TRBD1 or TRBD2 (5 bases each). Germline-derived CDR1 and CDR2 are SGHTA and FQGNSA. The CDR3 extends over 14 amino acids. Between the trimmed V and J ends, which lost 4 bases and 5 bases, there was a span of 11 bases. The CDR3 nucleotides are TGTGCCAGCAGCTCCAGGGACGGTACCGGGGAGCTGTTTTTT. This gives the protein CASSSRDGTGELFF.

The V call is TRBV20-1, the J call TRBJ2-1; TRBD2 aligns across 14 bases. The V and J ends lost 4 bases and 1 base, in that order; junction bases with no gene match: 3. The germline gives CDR1 DFQATT, CDR2 SNEGSKA (reference sequence). The CDR3 loop spans 16 amino acids. DNA for the CDR3: TGCAGTGCTAAGGGGACTAGCGGGAGTTCCTACAATGAGCAGTTCTTC. Its translation is CSAKGTSGSSYNEQFF.

This clonotype was picked up a small number of times. This chain uses TRBV6-1 with TRBJ1-5; D unclear. CDR1 MNHNS and CDR2 SASEGT come from the germline V gene. The V end was cut by 2 bases, the J end by 6 bases, with 17 bases between. The CDR3 spans 16 residues. The CDR3 reads CASSELDTRVGQPQHF. In DNA form, the CDR3 reads TGTGCCAGCAGTGAATTGGATACGCGGGTTGGTCAGCCCCAGCATTTT.

The CDR3 DNA reads TGTGCCAGCAGTTATGGGACAGATTTACCCTTCTCCTATAATTCACCCCTCCACTTT. Amino acids: CASSYGTDLPFSYNSPLHF. The rearrangement joins TRBV6-1 to TRBJ1-6; TRBD1 aligns across 7 bases. Germline trimming cut 5 bases from V and 0 bases from J; bases unmatched to any gene: 13. This CDR3 is 19 amino acids long. Germline CDR1 is MNHNS and CDR2 is SASEGT.

V and J are TRBV7-8 and TRBJ2-7; D not certain. Germline values: CDR1 SGHVS, CDR2 FQNEAQ. This CDR3 has 14 residues. Trimming took 2 bases from V and 2 from J, leaving 10 bases between them. The DNA of the CDR3 is TGTGCCAGCAGCTTATCAAATAACGCCTACGAGCAGTACTTC. This translates into CASSLSNNAYEQYF.

This clonotype was recorded many times. V usage is TRBV5-1 and J usage is TRBJ2-7, with D possibly matching TRBD1 (5 bases). Trimming pared 3 bases from V and 5 bases from J, leaving 12 bases between. The CDR3 sequence is 13 residues long. From germline, CDR1 is SGHRS and CDR2 YFSETQ. The chain's CDR3 is CASSSQDIHEQYF. The CDR3 DNA reads TGCGCCAGCAGCTCACAGGACATCCACGAGCAGTACTTC.

Only a few counts were recorded for this clonotype. The chain links TRBV6-2 or TRBV6-3 to TRBJ2-5; a weak D match, TRBD2 (5 bases). Germline V gene data show CDR1 as MNHEY and CDR2 as SVGEGT. The CDR3 covers 11 residues. V lost 10 bases, J lost 5 bases, and 11 bases lay in between. CDR3 in DNA: TGTGCCACCGGGGATTTGGAGACCCAGTACTTC. It encodes CATGDLETQYF.

The rearrangement joins TRBV5-1 to TRBJ2-3; D call uncertain. The CDR3 length is 15 residues. V dropped 0 bases and J dropped 2 bases, with 10 bases sitting between them. Germline lookup yields CDR1 SGHRS and CDR2 YFSETQ. The CDR3 spells CASSLGVGITDTQYF. CDR3 coding DNA: TGCGCCAGCAGCTTGGGGGTAGGCATCACAGATACGCAGTATTTT.

This clonotype was seen a handful of times. The chain employs TRBV10-3 and TRBJ2-2; tentatively, D is TRBD2 (5 bases). Trimming cost V 6 bases and J 2 bases, with 10 bases left between them. Germline V CDR1 and CDR2: ENHRY, SYGVKD. The CDR3 has 14 amino acids. CDR3 DNA: TGTGCCATCAGGGCAACTAGAAACACCGGGGAGCTGTTTTTT. It encodes CAIRATRNTGELFF.

This chain uses TRBV3-1 with TRBJ2-1, with D uncertain. The CDR3 covers 16 residues. Trimming cost V 5 bases and J 0 bases, with 14 bases left between them. CDR1 is LGHDT and CDR2 is YNNKEL in the germline V gene (reference sequence). In DNA, the CDR3 is TGTGCCAGCAGCTCTCGGACGGTCAGCTCCTACAATGAGCAGTTCTTC. Amino acids: CASSSRTVSSYNEQFF.